These 31 T cell receptor beta chains were all obtained from the same sample, sequenced in a study of cytomegalovirus exposure and HLA in healthy donors. It was with 60 Vbeta and 13 Jbeta primers that the PCR ran. Profiling relied on immunoSEQ multiplex PCR, and the TCRdb table lists in-frame clones only, not all of them. The sample consists of more than 90,000 clones, approximately 70% of them appearing once. Sequenced material: PBMCs. Every receptor here comes from a man between 50 and 59 years old in good health and CMV-seronegative.

CDR3 residues: CASSEAGVMNTEAFF. CDR3 nucleotide sequence: TGTGCCAGCAGCGAAGCAGGGGTGATGAACACTGAAGCTTTCTTT. J is TRBJ1-1 and V is TRBV13; possible D gene TRBD1, 6 bases. Germline values: CDR1 PRHDT, CDR2 FYEKMQ (reference sequence). V dropped 5 bases and J dropped 0 bases, with 13 bases sitting between them. This CDR3 is built from 15 residues.

The V call is TRBV5-1, the J call TRBJ2-5, with 8 bases aligning to TRBD2. With 4 bases clipped from V and 2 bases from J, the junction kept 10 bases outside the gene matches. The CDR3 is made up of 16 amino acids. The germline V gene encodes CDR1 SGHRS and CDR2 YFSETQ. CDR3 DNA: TGCGCCAGCAGCAATTCACTAGCGGCATCTCAAGAGACCCAGTACTTC. Amino acids: CASSNSLAASQETQYF.

The rearrangement joins TRBV5-6 to TRBJ2-3; possible D gene TRBD2, 5 bases. Germline V gene lookup returns CDR1 SGHDT and CDR2 YYEEEE. The CDR3 spans 13 residues. The V end lost 4 bases, the J end lost 2 bases, and 8 bases lay between the germline ends. CDR3 nucleotide sequence: TGTGCCAGCAGCCGAGGGAACACAGATACGCAGTATTTT. It specifies CASSRGNTDTQYF. Complete variable domain (other parts from reference TRBV5-6 and TRBJ2-3): DAGVTQSPTHLIKTRGQQVTLRCSPKSGHDTVSWYQQALGQGPQFIFQYYEEEERQRGNFPDRFSGHQFPNYSSELNVNALLLGDSALYLCASSRGNTDTQYFGPGTRLTVL.

The chain combines TRBV30 with TRBJ1-2; no definite D call. V gave up 5 bases and J gave up 5 bases, with 6 bases separating them. The CDR3 runs 10 residues. CDR1 and CDR2 (germline): GTSNPN, SVGIG (reference sequence). The CDR3 protein is CAWEKYGYTF. The CDR3 bases are TGTGCCTGGGAGAAGTATGGCTACACCTTC.

This clone has a handful of counts. The gene calls are TRBV7-8 and TRBJ1-6; D remains ambiguous. Per germline, CDR1 SGHVS and CDR2 FQNEAQ. The CDR3 extends over 14 amino acids. V was cut by 1 base and J by 7 bases, with 8 bases left in between. This chain's CDR3 is CASSLDPANSPLHF. CDR3 DNA: TGTGCCAGCAGCTTAGATCCCGCGAATTCACCCCTCCACTTT.

This clone came up a few times. This chain links TRBV6-5 with TRBJ2-5, with 7 bases fitting TRBD2. V shed 5 bases, J shed 2 bases, and the junction held 5 bases outside the gene matches. Germline V lookup: CDR1 MNHEY, CDR2 SVGAGI. There are 14 residues in the CDR3. CDR3 bases: TGTGCCAGCAGTCGGGACTACCGTCAAGAGACCCAGTACTTC. This codes for CASSRDYRQETQYF.

J is TRBJ2-3 and V is TRBV9, with 7 bases that match TRBD1. With 4 bases clipped from V and 2 bases from J, the junction kept 13 bases outside the gene matches. Germline CDR1 reads SGDLS; CDR2 reads YYNGEE. This CDR3 has 17 residues. CDR3 sequence (DNA): TGTGCCAGCAGCAGGAGGATGAGACAGGGATACACAGATACGCAGTATTTT. Its protein product is CASSRRMRQGYTDTQYF.

This clone showed up just once. The chain couples TRBV2 to TRBJ1-5, with a weak D call TRBD1 (6 bases). V was trimmed by 5 bases and J by 6 bases, leaving 20 bases between them. The CDR3 length is 16 residues. The germline CDR1 and CDR2 sequences are SNHLY and FYNNEI. The CDR3 sequence: CASSPRQASVRQPQHF. CDR3 in DNA: TGTGCCAGCAGTCCGAGACAGGCTTCGGTACGTCAGCCCCAGCATTTT. The variable domain in full, with the rest retrieved from reference TRBV2 and TRBJ1-5, is EPEVTQTPSHQVTQMGQEVILRCVPISNHLYFYWYRQILGQKVEFLVSFYNNEISEKSEIFDDQFSVERPDGSNFTLKIRSTKLEDSAMYFCASSPRQASVRQPQHFGDGTRLSIL.

The V call is TRBV2, the J call TRBJ1-2, with D perhaps matching TRBD1 (6 bases). The CDR3 extends over 15 amino acids. V gave up 4 bases and J gave up 5 bases, with 17 bases separating them. Germline values: CDR1 SNHLY, CDR2 FYNNEI. CDR3 bases: TGTGCCAGCAGTGGGGTGTCCCAGGACAGTTATGGCTACACCTTC. It is translated as CASSGVSQDSYGYTF.

The chain combines TRBV7-9 with TRBJ2-5, with 7 bases fitting TRBD1. The CDR3 length is 12 residues. Germline V gene lookup returns CDR1 SEHNR and CDR2 FQNEAQ (reference sequence). The CDR3 DNA reads as TGTTCCCGCAGTTTAGGGGGCGAGACCCAGTACTTC. This gives the protein CSRSLGGETQYF.

This clone was seen once. The rearrangement links TRBV7-9 to TRBJ1-1; TRBD1 aligns across 8 bases. This CDR3 region has 15 residues. J was trimmed by 1 base and V by 5 bases; bases with no gene match: 6. The V gene's germline CDR1 is SEHNR and CDR2 FQNEAQ (reference sequence). CDR3 in amino acids: CASSHPDRENTEAFF. In nucleotides, the CDR3 is TGTGCCAGCAGCCACCCGGACAGGGAGAACACTGAAGCTTTCTTT.

The gene calls are TRBV6-6 and TRBJ1-3; 8 positions match TRBD1. Germline loops: CDR1 MNHNY, CDR2 SVGAGI (reference sequence). The length of the CDR3 is 14 residues. V trimming: 5 bases; J trimming: 6 bases; junction bases outside the gene matches: 6. The CDR3: CASSPGQGLNTIYF. CDR3 in DNA: TGTGCCAGCAGTCCCGGACAGGGTTTAAACACCATATATTTT.

This clone was seen just once. The rearrangement uses TRBV7-9 and TRBJ1-1; tentatively, D is TRBD1 (6 bases). The CDR3 loop spans 16 amino acids. Germline assignment: CDR1 SEHNR and CDR2 FQNEAQ (reference sequence). Trimming stripped 2 bases from V and 0 bases from J, with 13 bases between. The CDR3 nucleotides read TGTGCCAGCAGCTTAATCAGGGGCGACATGAACACTGAAGCTTTCTTT. Translating it yields CASSLIRGDMNTEAFF.

There are a few counts of this clone. The chain carries TRBV10-3 and TRBJ2-7; 9 bases line up with TRBD1. Germline V CDR1 and CDR2: ENHRY, SYGVKD. The junction had 6 bases not matched to a gene; V was cut back by 2 bases and J by 1 base. The length of the CDR3 is 16 residues. The CDR3 coding sequence is TGTGCCATCAGTGAGAACAGGGGGCATACTTCCTACGAGCAGTACTTC. It is translated as CAISENRGHTSYEQYF.

The chain joins TRBV11-1 to TRBJ2-7; D gene unclear. This CDR3 spans 15 amino acids. The V gene's germline CDR1 is SGHAT and CDR2 FQDESV (reference sequence). The CDR3 protein is CAGRRDALGPYEQYV. The CDR3 bases are TGTGCCGGCAGACGAGACGCCCTAGGTCCCTACGAGCAGTACGTC.

The chain joins TRBV5-4 to TRBJ2-2, with 8 bases matching TRBD1. Germline CDR1 reads SGHNT; CDR2 reads YYREEE (reference sequence). V lost 3 bases and J lost 6; bases outside the gene matches: 7. This CDR3 has 15 amino acids. The CDR3 nucleotides are TGTGCCAGCAGCTGGCAGGGGGCGCGGCCCGGGGAGCTGTTTTTT. Its translation is CASSWQGARPGELFF.

This chain links TRBV7-2 with TRBJ2-3, with D possibly TRBD2 on 5 matching bases. The germline V gene encodes CDR1 SGHTA and CDR2 FQGNSA. This CDR3 is 15 amino acids long. V was cut by 0 bases and J by 7 bases, with 14 bases left in between. The CDR3 DNA is TGTGCCAGCAGCTTAGCGCTGATTAGCGCAAATACGCAGTATTTT. It translates to CASSLALISANTQYF.

The gene calls are TRBV5-1 and TRBJ2-2; 7 nucleotides match TRBD1. The CDR3 contains 16 residues. The germline V gene has CDR1 SGHRS and CDR2 YFSETQ. V was clipped by 5 bases and J by 0 bases; unmatched bases: 7. This chain's CDR3 is CASRSTGAPNTGELFF. The CDR3, as DNA: TGCGCCAGCAGATCTACAGGGGCCCCGAACACCGGGGAGCTGTTTTTT.

This chain connects TRBV18 to TRBJ1-2; D remains ambiguous. Germline V CDR1 and CDR2: KGHSH, LQKENI. Trimming removed 2 bases at V and 8 bases at J, with 12 bases between. The CDR3 is made up of 13 amino acids. The DNA of the CDR3 is TGTGCCAGCTCACCAAATCGGGATGGAGGCTACACCTTC. Translating gives CASSPNRDGGYTF.

The chain carries TRBV6-5 and TRBJ1-1; 12 bases line up with TRBD1. The germline CDR1 and CDR2 sequences are MNHEY and SVGAGI. CDR3 length: 14 residues. J was trimmed by 5 bases and V by 6 bases; bases with no gene match: 4. In DNA form, the CDR3 reads TGTGCCAGCAGGGGACAGGGGGCAGGAACTGAAGCTTTCTTT. It encodes CASRGQGAGTEAFF.

The chain carries TRBV30 and TRBJ1-2; D is ambiguous. CDR3 length: 12 amino acids. Germline V gives CDR1 GTSNPN, CDR2 SVGIG (reference sequence). V gave up 4 bases and J gave up 4 bases, with 10 bases separating them. The CDR3 spells CAWTLSTYGYTF. As DNA, the CDR3 is TGTGCCTGGACCCTGAGCACCTATGGCTACACCTTC.

This chain joins TRBV28 and TRBJ1-2; unclear D gene. CDR3 length equals 14 residues. Trimming took 2 bases from V and 4 from J, leaving 11 bases between them. In germline, CDR1 is MDHEN, CDR2 SYDVKM. The CDR3 region has the DNA TGTGCCAGCAGTTTAGGACTTGGATTCTATGGCTACACCTTC. This encodes CASSLGLGFYGYTF.

The chain is built from TRBV4-2 and TRBJ2-1; D perhaps matches TRBD2 (5 bases). V lost 1 base and J lost 0, with 16 bases in between. The CDR3 contains 18 residues. The germline V gene has CDR1 LGHNA and CDR2 YNFKEQ. The CDR3 loop reads CASSQVAWTFSSYNEQFF. CDR3 nucleotide sequence: TGTGCCAGCAGCCAAGTAGCCTGGACTTTTAGCTCCTACAATGAGCAGTTCTTC.

The CDR3 coding sequence is TGTGCCAGCAGCCCTAATTCGTACACAGATACGCAGTATTTT. It encodes CASSPNSYTDTQYF. The J gene is TRBJ2-3, the V gene TRBV5-4; D is undetermined. Trimming removed 4 bases at V and 2 bases at J, with 11 bases between. Germline lookup yields CDR1 SGHNT and CDR2 YYREEE (reference sequence). The CDR3 consists of 14 residues. Together with reference TRBV5-4 and TRBJ2-3, the CDR3 gives the full variable domain: ETGVTQSPTHLIKTRGQQVTLRCSSQSGHNTVSWYQQALGQGPQFIFQYYREEENGRGNFPPRFSGLQFPNYSSELNVNALELDDSALYLCASSPNSYTDTQYFGPGTRLTVL.

The chain is built from TRBV28 and TRBJ2-1, with a possible D match to TRBD2 (6 bases). The length of the CDR3 is 13 residues. Trimming took off 5 bases at V and 6 bases at J, with 11 bases between the two ends. Per germline, CDR1 MDHEN and CDR2 SYDVKM. Written as DNA, the CDR3 is TGTGCCAGCAGTCATGGGGGGTCCAATGAGCAGTTCTTC. Its translation is CASSHGGSNEQFF.

In its sample, this clone was seen once. The chain combines TRBV7-9 with TRBJ1-5; weak D call: TRBD1 (5 bases). Trimming shortened V by 1 base and J by 0 bases, and 10 bases separated the two germline ends. The CDR3 is 16 amino acids. Germline CDR1 SEHNR, CDR2 FQNEAQ (reference sequence). CDR3 amino acids: CASSLGGSNSNQPQHF. In nucleotides, the CDR3 is TGTGCCAGCAGCTTAGGGGGCAGTAATAGCAATCAGCCCCAGCATTTT.

This clone was counted once. The chain uses TRBV2 and TRBJ1-5, with 8 bases fitting TRBD1. Germline CDR1 reads SNHLY; CDR2 reads FYNNEI. With 3 bases clipped from V and 7 bases from J, the junction kept 8 bases outside the gene matches. This CDR3 is built from 15 residues. The chain's CDR3 is CASSEDRAFGQPQHF. Written as DNA, the CDR3 is TGTGCCAGCAGTGAGGACAGGGCATTCGGGCAGCCCCAGCATTTT.

This chain links TRBV5-1 with TRBJ2-3; TRBD1 matches 8 bases. With V trimmed by 4 bases and J by 0 bases, 7 bases remained unmatched. Germline CDR1 SGHRS, CDR2 YFSETQ. This CDR3 has 16 residues. CDR3 coding DNA: TGCGCCAGCAGCCGACAGGGGACACGGAGCACAGATACGCAGTATTTT. It translates to CASSRQGTRSTDTQYF. Together with reference TRBV5-1 and TRBJ2-3, the CDR3 gives the full variable domain: KAGVTQTPRYLIKTRGQQVTLSCSPISGHRSVSWYQQTPGQGLQFLFEYFSETQRNKGNFPGRFSGRQFSNSRSEMNVSTLELGDSALYLCASSRQGTRSTDTQYFGPGTRLTVL.

The V gene is TRBV2, the J gene TRBJ2-7; 8 bases align to TRBD2. V lost 1 base and J lost 2; bases outside the gene matches: 4. The CDR3 sequence is 15 residues long. Per germline, CDR1 SNHLY and CDR2 FYNNEI. Written as DNA, the CDR3 is TGTGCCAGCAGTGAAGGAACGGGAGGGCCCTACGAGCAGTACGTC. Translated: CASSEGTGGPYEQYV.

The chain joins TRBV19 to TRBJ1-5; 10 nucleotides align to TRBD1. The V gene end was trimmed by 7 bases and the J gene end by 0 bases; junction bases not matched to a gene: 6. CDR3 length equals 16 residues. Per germline, CDR1 LNHDA and CDR2 SQIVND (reference sequence). The CDR3, as DNA: TGTGCCAGTATCGGGACAGGGGTTTATAGCAATCAGCCCCAGCATTTT. Amino acid sequence: CASIGTGVYSNQPQHF.

The rearrangement joins TRBV2 to TRBJ1-4; 12 bases map to TRBD1. The germline V gene encodes CDR1 SNHLY and CDR2 FYNNEI. Germline trimming cut 11 bases from V and 8 bases from J; bases unmatched to any gene: 9. The CDR3 extends over 14 amino acids. CDR3 protein: CAGGTGGIREKLFF. The CDR3 nucleotides are TGTGCCGGGGGGACAGGGGGCATCAGGGAAAAACTGTTTTTT.